Below, one T cell receptor (beta chain) is given with its context. No antigen is known for it. Base-call qualities are not available, and no considerably larger clone is one nucleotide away. The protocol used for the library was PCR. Instrument on record: Illumina MiSeq. Through fastp at Q25 and MiXCR, TCRdb rebuilt clones from the public reads, retaining in-frame beta chains. Every entry covers one CDR3 protein and lists the most common genes and DNA from its rows. The sample contains 9,000 to 13,000 distinct CDR3 sequences, roughly 34% of them found a single time. Around 5.7% of the sample rests with the top ten. The V end loses 6 bases and the J end loses 2 bases, and a stretch of 11 bases separates them. Its CDR3 holds 15 amino acids, cysteine through phenylalanine. CDR3 DNA only is kept here, 45 bases in frame from base 1. This entry belongs to a study of regulatory and conventional T cells in breast cancer (dated by TCRdb to the mid-2010s).

Recombination joined TRBV12-3 or TRBV12-4 with TRBJ2-6, and the D gene may be TRBD1, 6 bases matching. Specimen: conventional T cells from blood. The receptor comes from a male donor in good health. The DNA sequence follows: TGTGCCAGCAGCATATGGACAGCTGGGGCCAACGTCCTGACTTTC. The resulting protein is CASSIWTAGANVLTF.